A single sample is the source of the 18 T cell receptor beta chains below, sequenced in a study of Tregs in tolerant kidney transplant recipients. The nonmyeloablative bone marrow transplants came from related graft donors, with transient mixed chimerism. Clones were sequenced by immunoSEQ multiplex PCR, and TCRdb holds only the in-frame ones, with some missing. This listing includes tens of thousands of clones. The sequences come from CD4+ T cells from blood (PBMCs), collected 24 months after the transplant. The receptor set was obtained from a human patient who received a combined kidney and bone marrow transplant. The T cells may come from the graft donor.

Concerning this clone: The read terminates 3 residues ahead of where the CDR3 ends, so the germline J gene completes it. The chain combines TRBV19 with TRBJ1-1; the D is unclear. Per germline, CDR1 LNHDA and CDR2 SQIVND (reference sequence). The V end was cut by 5 bases, the J end by 0 bases, with 19 bases between. The CDR3 covers 17 residues. The CDR3 DNA, read in part, is TGTGCCAGTAGTCCCCATGCGAGCTCAGGCATGAACACTGAA. Translating gives CASSPHASSGMNTE. The CDR3 as a whole reads CASSPHASSGMNTEAFF.

A word on this clone: The DNA ends 3 residues before the CDR3 does, and the rest of the CDR3 is filled in from the germline J gene. This rearrangement joins TRBV2 to TRBJ1-2, with a tentative D call TRBD1 (6 bases). Trimming left V 3 bases short and J 4 bases short, with 12 bases between. Germline CDR1 is SNHLY and CDR2 is FYNNEI. The CDR3 is made up of 14 amino acids. CDR3 loop: CASSDRQAIYGYTF. The sequenced CDR3 bases are TGTGCCAGCAGTGATAGACAGGCGATCTATGGC.

Measured by frequency, this clone is medium-sized. The sequence runs out 3 residues before the end of the CDR3; the remainder is reconstructed from the germline J gene. The V call is TRBV6-4, the J call TRBJ1-1; D is unclear. The V end lost 4 bases, the J end lost 1 base, and 10 bases lay between the germline ends. Looked up from germline, CDR1 is MRHNA and CDR2 is SNTAGT. The CDR3 loop spans 14 amino acids. The part of the CDR3 DNA that was read is TGTGCCAGCAGTGCTAACCCGGGGAACACTGAA. This gives the protein CASSANPGNTE. The whole CDR3 protein is CASSANPGNTEAFF.

About this clone itself: The DNA ends 3 residues before the CDR3 does, and the rest of the CDR3 is filled in from the germline J gene. The chain links TRBV20-1 to TRBJ2-7; possibly TRBD2 for D (5 bases). V was shortened by 0 bases and J by 1 base, with 10 bases between the two germline ends. The CDR3 spans 14 residues. The germline gives CDR1 DFQATT, CDR2 SNEGSKA (reference sequence). The CDR3 spells CSARDPRTSYEQYF. The CDR3 DNA, read in part, is TGCAGTGCTAGAGATCCCAGGACTTCCTACGAG.

Turning to this clone: The read terminates 3 residues ahead of where the CDR3 ends, so the germline J gene completes it. The rearrangement uses TRBV6-2 or TRBV6-3 and TRBJ2-3; the match to TRBD2 covers 11 bases. There are 15 residues in the CDR3. CDR1 MNHEY and CDR2 SVGEGT come from the germline V gene. J gave up 2 bases and V 6 bases, and 4 bases lay outside the gene matches. The CDR3 loop reads CASRASGRFTDTQYF. The DNA read from the CDR3 is TGTGCCAGCAGGGCTAGCGGGAGGTTCACAGATACG.

As for this clone: From the germline J gene comes the end of the CDR3, since the read stops 3 residues before it. This chain connects TRBV19 to TRBJ1-1, with 9 bases lining up with TRBD1. Germline V CDR1 and CDR2: LNHDA, SQIVND (reference sequence). V lost 4 bases, J lost 5 bases, and 8 bases stayed unmatched. The CDR3 covers 15 residues. The DNA read from the CDR3 is TGTGCCAGTAGTACTGGGGGACAGGGAATGACTGAA. Translated, it gives CASSTGGQGMTE. The full CDR3 sequence reads CASSTGGQGMTEAFF.

On this clone: The observed sequence ends 3 residues before the CDR3 terminus, with the missing tail filled in from the germline J gene. The chain couples TRBV20-1 to TRBJ2-2; 10 nucleotides align to TRBD2. CDR3 length equals 16 residues. Germline V gene sequence: CDR1 DFQATT, CDR2 SNEGSKA (reference sequence). V lost 3 bases, J lost 0 bases, and 4 bases stayed unmatched. CDR3 residues: CSARGLAGANTGELFF. CDR3 DNA, as far as it was read: TGCAGTGCTAGGGGCCTAGCGGGGGCGAACACCGGGGAG.

In regard to this clone: The read gets to within 3 residues of the CDR3 end, and the germline J gene fills in the rest. The chain has TRBV2 and TRBJ2-7; TRBD1 might be the D (5 bases). V was pared by 8 bases and J by 3 bases, with 20 bases between. Germline assignment: CDR1 SNHLY and CDR2 FYNNEI. This CDR3 region has 15 residues. CDR3 DNA, as far as it was read: TGTGCCAGCTCCAAAGGACAAGGGTCTAGCTACGAG. The encoded protein is CASSKGQGSSYE. The CDR3, in full, reads CASSKGQGSSYEQYF.

A word on this clone: The CDR3 goes on 3 residues after the read ends, and that part is filled in from the germline J gene. The chain is built from TRBV28 and TRBJ2-7; tentative D call: TRBD2 (6 bases). Trimming removed 8 bases from V and 3 bases from J, with 8 bases in between. CDR3 length equals 11 residues. The germline gives CDR1 MDHEN, CDR2 SYDVKM. The CDR3 is CASAGSYEQYF. Partial CDR3 DNA: TGTGCCAGCGCGGGGAGCTACGAG. Drawing the rest from reference TRBV28 and TRBJ2-7, the complete variable domain is DVKVTQSSRYLVKRTGEKVFLECVQDMDHENMFWYRQDPGLGLRLIYFSYDVKMKEKGDIPEGYSVSREKKERFSLILESASTNQTSMYLCASAGSYEQYFGPGTRLTVT.

As for this clone: The read gets to within 3 residues of the CDR3 end, and the germline J gene fills in the rest. The chain couples TRBV5-6 to TRBJ2-2; the D is unclear. V was clipped by 4 bases and J by 4 bases, with 14 bases between them. The V gene's germline CDR1 is SGHDT and CDR2 YYEEEE. This CDR3 has 15 amino acids. The sequenced CDR3 bases are TGTGCCAGCAGCGTATGGGCCTCGAGCACCGGGGAG. Its translation: CASSVWASSTGE. In full, the CDR3 reads CASSVWASSTGELFF.

Note on this clone: The read ends 3 residues early relative to the CDR3; the germline J gene fills the gap. The gene calls are TRBV2 and TRBJ2-4; TRBD2 matches at 9 bases. Germline V gives CDR1 SNHLY, CDR2 FYNNEI. J was trimmed by 8 bases and V by 4 bases; bases with no gene match: 12. The CDR3 length is 16 residues. The CDR3 sequence: CASSAGTSLFRDIQYF. The sequenced part of the CDR3 DNA is TGTGCCAGCAGTGCAGGGACTAGCCTATTTAGGGACATT.

As concerns this clone: The observed sequence ends 3 residues before the CDR3 terminus, with the missing tail filled in from the germline J gene. The gene calls are TRBV5-4 and TRBJ2-1, with a tentative D call TRBD2 (6 bases). Germline V lookup: CDR1 SGHNT, CDR2 YYREEE (reference sequence). The CDR3 runs to 14 residues. V lost 6 bases, J lost 2 bases, and 12 bases lay in between. CDR3 DNA, as far as it was read: TGTGCCAGCAACCCTGGGGGGACCTACAATGAG. This sequence encodes CASNPGGTYNE. Given in full, the CDR3 is CASNPGGTYNEQFF.

About this clone: Read sequence stops 3 residues before the CDR3 end, and the germline J gene provides the missing end. This sequence joins TRBV4-2 and TRBJ2-7; 14 bases map to TRBD2. There are 21 residues in the CDR3. V gave up 0 bases and J gave up 0 bases; unmatched junction bases: 13. Germline V gives CDR1 LGHNA, CDR2 YNFKEQ. The CDR3 reads CASSQESGGWGTSGGSYEQYF. The CDR3 DNA, read in part, is TGTGCCAGCAGCCAAGAAAGCGGGGGGTGGGGGACTAGCGGGGGCTCCTACGAG.

The sequenced part of the CDR3 DNA is TGCAGTGCGCAGGGACAGGGGCTGAGCAATCAGCCC. Protein product: CSAQGQGLSNQP. The complete CDR3 protein is CSAQGQGLSNQPQHF. The genes are TRBV20-1 and TRBJ1-5; 10 nucleotides align to TRBD1. Coverage ceases 3 residues before the CDR3 finishes, and the germline J gene fills in the end. Unmatched junction bases numbered 6, after V lost 6 bases and J lost 1 base. The CDR3 runs to 15 residues. Per the germline V gene, CDR1 is DFQATT and CDR2 is SNEGSKA (reference sequence).

With respect to this clone: The DNA ends 3 residues before the CDR3 does, and the rest of the CDR3 is filled in from the germline J gene. V is TRBV18 and J is TRBJ2-2; 10 bases match TRBD1. Trimming removed 3 bases from V and 5 bases from J; junction bases left unmatched: 3. The germline gives CDR1 KGHSH, CDR2 LQKENI. The CDR3 consists of 15 residues. The covered CDR3 bases are TGTGCCAGCTCACCGGGGACAGGGGCGACCGGGGAG. It encodes CASSPGTGATGE. The complete CDR3 protein is CASSPGTGATGELFF. Full variable domain (remainder filled in from reference TRBV18 and TRBJ2-2): NAGVMQNPRHLVRRRGQEARLRCSPMKGHSHVYWYRQLPEEGLKFMVYLQKENIIDESGMPKERFSAEFPKEGPSILRIQQVVRGDSAAYFCASSPGTGATGELFFGEGSRLTVL.

As to this clone: The read is 3 residues too short to cover the CDR3 end, so that end is filled in from the germline J gene. This chain links TRBV5-1 with TRBJ2-5, with 9 positions matching TRBD1. CDR3 length: 16 residues. V lost 0 bases to trimming and J lost 5 bases; unmatched junction nucleotides: 8. CDR1 is SGHRS, CDR2 YFSETQ, per germline. The sequenced CDR3 bases are TGCGCCAGCAGCTTGGCGGGGACAGGGTTCCAGGAGACC. Translating it yields CASSLAGTGFQET. Given in full, the CDR3 is CASSLAGTGFQETQYF.

Remarks on this clone: Sequencing ends 3 residues short of the CDR3 end; the germline J gene provides the rest. This sequence joins TRBV5-1 and TRBJ1-2; TRBD1 might be the D (6 bases). The V and J ends lost 5 bases and 2 bases respectively, with 13 bases between them. Germline V lookup: CDR1 SGHRS, CDR2 YFSETQ. The CDR3 has 14 amino acids. CDR3 region: CASSSSGANYGYTF. The sequenced part of the CDR3 DNA is TGCGCCAGCAGTTCCTCAGGGGCGAACTATGGC.

As for this clone: The DNA ends 3 residues before the CDR3 does, and the rest of the CDR3 is filled in from the germline J gene. J is TRBJ2-3 and V is TRBV7-9; 11 bases match TRBD1. This CDR3 comprises 15 residues. V shed 8 bases, J shed 3 bases, and the junction held 7 bases outside the gene matches. Germline-derived CDR1 and CDR2 are SEHNR and FQNEAQ (reference sequence). CDR3 in amino acids: CASRRGTGGTDTQYF. The DNA read from the CDR3 is TGTGCCAGCCGGCGGGGGACAGGGGGGACAGATACG.